Below are 8 T cell receptor beta chains sequenced from a single sample in a study of early T cells in non-severe SARS-CoV-2 infection. TCRdb used MiXCR to reprocess the 5' RACE reads, holding one entry per CDR3 protein. The sample has 45,000 to 65,000 distinct CDR3 sequences; 11% are singletons. Sequenced sample: whole blood. Receptors originate from an adult who was a healthcare worker with PCR-confirmed SARS-CoV-2 infection or an uninfected control (not recorded which).

This chain joins TRBV20-1 and TRBJ1-3; unclear D gene. CDR1 DFQATT and CDR2 SNEGSKA come from the germline V gene (reference sequence). V lost 5 bases and J 4 bases, leaving 9 bases between the germline ends. There are 12 residues in the CDR3. The CDR3 DNA reads as TGCAGTGCTTTAGTGGGGGGAAACACCATATATTTT. It encodes CSALVGGNTIYF.

As to this clonotype: A much larger clone differs from this one at a single base, so this may be a read error. This rearrangement joins TRBV11-2 to TRBJ2-1; TRBD1 agrees at 7 bases. Looked up from germline, CDR1 is SGHAT and CDR2 is FQNNGV. V was clipped by 4 bases and J by 5 bases; unmatched bases: 11. The CDR3 runs to 16 residues. In DNA form, the CDR3 reads TGTGCCAGCAGCTATCCGGGACAGCATTCAAACAATGAGCAGTTCTTC. This encodes CASSYPGQHSNNEQFF.

The rearrangement joins TRBV29-1 to TRBJ2-2; D remains ambiguous. Germline V gene data show CDR1 as SQVTM and CDR2 as ANQGSEA. V lost 7 bases and J 4 bases, leaving 16 bases between the germline ends. The CDR3 consists of 14 residues. The CDR3 nucleotides are TGCAGCGCCGAGACCCCATCGAGCACCGGGGAGCTGTTTTTT. It codes for CSAETPSSTGELFF.

As regards this clonotype: A single base separates this from a much larger clone, so it may be a read error. J is TRBJ2-5 and V is TRBV2; TRBD2 aligns across 8 bases. The CDR3 consists of 14 residues. Germline assignment: CDR1 SNHLY and CDR2 FYNNEI. The CDR3 nucleotides read TGTCCCAGCAAGGGACTAGGGTACCAAGAGACCCAGTACTTC. As protein: CPSKGLGYQETQYF.

This clonotype was recorded many times. This CDR3 reads CASSRGGYEQYF. CDR3 DNA sequence: TGTGCCAGCAGTCGAGGGGGCTACGAGCAGTACTTC. This chain links TRBV6-2 or TRBV6-3 with TRBJ2-7; possibly TRBD1 for D (6 bases). This CDR3 region has 12 residues. Looked up from germline, CDR1 is MNHEY and CDR2 is SVGEGT. Deletions cut 5 bases from V and 3 bases from J, with 8 bases between.

The chain couples TRBV6-2 or TRBV6-3 to TRBJ1-6; D is ambiguous. CDR3 length: 14 amino acids. The V end was cut by 7 bases, the J end by 7 bases, with 14 bases between. Germline V CDR1 and CDR2: MNHEY, SVGEGT. CDR3: CASTHGSRNSPLHF. Here the CDR3 DNA reads TGTGCCAGCACCCACGGATCGAGGAATTCACCCCTCCACTTT.

This clonotype was counted ten times or more. The chain couples TRBV29-1 to TRBJ1-1; possible D gene TRBD1, 5 bases. The CDR3 sequence is 12 residues long. V lost 3 bases, J lost 3 bases, and 8 bases lay in between. Germline values: CDR1 SQVTM, CDR2 ANQGSEA. In nucleotides, the CDR3 is TGCAGCGTTGAGGCGACAGACACTGAAGCTTTCTTT. It yields the protein CSVEATDTEAFF.

This chain connects TRBV6-5 to TRBJ1-1; D is possibly TRBD1 (6 bases). The CDR3 is made up of 13 amino acids. Per germline, CDR1 MNHEY and CDR2 SVGAGI. Trimming shortened V by 8 bases and J by 1 base, and 11 bases separated the two germline ends. The CDR3 protein is CASYRAGNTEAFF. In nucleotides, the CDR3 is TGTGCCAGCTACAGGGCCGGGAACACTGAAGCTTTCTTT.